The 4 T cell receptor beta chains in this list originate from one sample, sequenced in a study of T cell changes during pregnancy in multiple sclerosis. Only in-frame clones appear in the TCRdb table, and some are missing; sequencing was by immunoSEQ multiplex PCR. The sample records 28,000 or so clones, about 93% being singletons. The specimen comprised CD8+ T cells from peripheral blood mononuclear cells, sampled before pregnancy. The source of these receptors is a female donor with multiple sclerosis, enrolled in a pregnancy study.

The rearrangement joins TRBV4-1 to TRBJ2-3, with no clear D. From germline, CDR1 is MGHRA and CDR2 YSYEKL. The CDR3 extends over 13 amino acids. Trimming took 0 bases from V and 8 from J, leaving 9 bases between them. CDR3 DNA sequence: TGCGCCAGCAGCCAAGATCCACCCGGTACGCAGTATTTT. This codes for CASSQDPPGTQYF.

The CDR3 DNA reads as TGTGCCTGGAGTGTAACAGGGATTTTCAACGAGCAGTACTTC. This codes for CAWSVTGIFNEQYF. The chain employs TRBV30 and TRBJ2-7; a possible D gene is TRBD1 (6 bases). The CDR3 length is 14 residues. CDR1 and CDR2 from the germline V gene are GTSNPN and SVGIG (reference sequence). V lost 0 bases to trimming and J lost 5 bases, with 14 bases between them. Complete variable domain (other parts from reference TRBV30 and TRBJ2-7): SQTIHQWPATLVQPVGSPLSLECTVEGTSNPNLYWYRQAAGRGLQLLFYSVGIGQISSEVPQNLSASRPQDRQFILSSKKLLLSDSGFYLCAWSVTGIFNEQYFGPGTRLTVT.

The chain joins TRBV10-3 to TRBJ2-7; 10 positions agree with TRBD2. After removal of 4 bases from V and 5 bases from J, the junction contained 17 bases not matched to a gene. From germline, CDR1 is ENHRY and CDR2 SYGVKD. The length of the CDR3 is 18 residues. In DNA, the CDR3 is TGTGCCATCAGTGGCGCCCTAGCGGGAGAGACCCCCTTGGACGAGCAGTACTTC. This sequence encodes CAISGALAGETPLDEQYF.

V gene TRBV7-2 combines with J gene TRBJ2-7; TRBD1 agrees at 8 bases. V lost 5 bases to trimming and J lost 0 bases; unmatched junction nucleotides: 6. Per germline, CDR1 SGHTA and CDR2 FQGNSA. CDR3 size: 15 residues. The CDR3 loop reads CASSLPGQASYEQYF. CDR3 in DNA: TGTGCCAGCAGCCTTCCGGGACAGGCCTCCTACGAGCAGTACTTC.